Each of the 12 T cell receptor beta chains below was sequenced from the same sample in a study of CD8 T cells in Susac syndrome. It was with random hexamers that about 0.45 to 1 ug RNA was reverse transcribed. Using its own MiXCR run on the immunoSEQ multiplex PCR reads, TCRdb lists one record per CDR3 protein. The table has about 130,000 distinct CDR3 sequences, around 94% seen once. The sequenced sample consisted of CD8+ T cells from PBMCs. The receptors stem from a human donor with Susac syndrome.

The CDR3 sequence is CATNDKTTSNYGYTF. DNA for the CDR3: TGTGCCACCAATGACAAGACAACTTCTAACTATGGCTACACCTTC. The rearrangement uses TRBV28 and TRBJ1-2; no reliable D call. Trimming removed 10 bases at V and 0 bases at J, with 18 bases between. The germline V gene has CDR1 MDHEN and CDR2 SYDVKM. The CDR3 runs 15 residues.

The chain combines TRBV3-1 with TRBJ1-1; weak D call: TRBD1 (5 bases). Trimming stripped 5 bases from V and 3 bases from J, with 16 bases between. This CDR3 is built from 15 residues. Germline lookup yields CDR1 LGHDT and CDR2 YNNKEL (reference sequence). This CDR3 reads CASSTGTQVDTEAFF. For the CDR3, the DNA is TGTGCCAGCAGCACCGGGACTCAGGTAGACACTGAAGCTTTCTTT.

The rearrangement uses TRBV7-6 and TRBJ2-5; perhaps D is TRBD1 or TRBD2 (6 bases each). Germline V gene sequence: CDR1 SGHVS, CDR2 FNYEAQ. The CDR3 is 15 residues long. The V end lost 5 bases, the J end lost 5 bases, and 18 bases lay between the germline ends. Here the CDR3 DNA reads TGTGCCAGCAGCCCCGGGGGCTCCGACGTGGAGACCCAGTACTTC. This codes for CASSPGGSDVETQYF.

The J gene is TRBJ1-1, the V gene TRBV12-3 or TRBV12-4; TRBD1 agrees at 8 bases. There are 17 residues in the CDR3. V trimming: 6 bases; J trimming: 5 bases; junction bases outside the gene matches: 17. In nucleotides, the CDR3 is TGTGCCAGCAGCACGACAGGGGCCTACGGTTTGAGGACTGAAGCTTTCTTT. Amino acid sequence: CASSTTGAYGLRTEAFF.

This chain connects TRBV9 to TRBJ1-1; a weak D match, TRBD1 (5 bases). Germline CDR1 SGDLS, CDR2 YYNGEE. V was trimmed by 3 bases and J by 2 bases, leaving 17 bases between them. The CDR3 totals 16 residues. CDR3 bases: TGTGCCAGCAGCGACTCACCAACCCAGGGAAACACTGAAGCTTTCTTT. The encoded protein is CASSDSPTQGNTEAFF. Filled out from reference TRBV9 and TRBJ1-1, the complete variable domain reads DSGVTQTPKHLITATGQRVTLRCSPRSGDLSVYWYQQSLDQGLQFLIQYYNGEERAKGNILERFSAQQFPDLHSELNLSSLELGDSALYFCASSDSPTQGNTEAFFGQGTRLTVV.

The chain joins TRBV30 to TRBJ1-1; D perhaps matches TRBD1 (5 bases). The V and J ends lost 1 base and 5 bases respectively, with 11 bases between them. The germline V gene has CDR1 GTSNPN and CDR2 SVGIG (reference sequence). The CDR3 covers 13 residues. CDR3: CAWSGVGGTEAFF. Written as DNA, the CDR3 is TGTGCCTGGAGTGGCGTCGGGGGGACTGAAGCTTTCTTT.

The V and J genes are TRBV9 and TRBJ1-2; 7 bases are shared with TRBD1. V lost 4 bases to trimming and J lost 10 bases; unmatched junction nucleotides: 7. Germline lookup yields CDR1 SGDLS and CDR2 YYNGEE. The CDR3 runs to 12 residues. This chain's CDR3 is CASSSDTGVYTF. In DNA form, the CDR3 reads TGTGCCAGCAGCTCAGATACAGGGGTCTACACCTTC.

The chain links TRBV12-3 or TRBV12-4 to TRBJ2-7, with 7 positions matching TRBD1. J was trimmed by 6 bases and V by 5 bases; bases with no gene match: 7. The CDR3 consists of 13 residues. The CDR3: CASSTTGKGEQYF. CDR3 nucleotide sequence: TGTGCCAGCAGTACGACAGGGAAGGGCGAGCAGTACTTC.

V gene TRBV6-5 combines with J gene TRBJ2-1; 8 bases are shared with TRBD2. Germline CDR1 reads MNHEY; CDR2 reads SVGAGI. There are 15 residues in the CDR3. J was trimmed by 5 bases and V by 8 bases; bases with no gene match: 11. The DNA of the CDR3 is TGTGCCAGCTCCCCTCGGACTAGCCGGGACAATGAGCAGTTCTTC. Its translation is CASSPRTSRDNEQFF.

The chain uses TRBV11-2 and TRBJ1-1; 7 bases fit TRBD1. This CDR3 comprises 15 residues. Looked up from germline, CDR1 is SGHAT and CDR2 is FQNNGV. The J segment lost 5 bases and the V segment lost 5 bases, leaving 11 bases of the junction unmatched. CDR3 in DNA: TGTGCCAGCAGCCAGCCGGGACAGCCGGGTACTGAAGCTTTCTTT. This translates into CASSQPGQPGTEAFF.

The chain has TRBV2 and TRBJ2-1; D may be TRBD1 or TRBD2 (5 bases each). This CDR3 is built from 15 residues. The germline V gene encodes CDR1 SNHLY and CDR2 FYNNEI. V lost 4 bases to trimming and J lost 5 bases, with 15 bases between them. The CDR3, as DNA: TGTGCCAGCAGTGGGGAGCACGACAGAGACAATGAGCAGTTCTTC. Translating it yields CASSGEHDRDNEQFF.

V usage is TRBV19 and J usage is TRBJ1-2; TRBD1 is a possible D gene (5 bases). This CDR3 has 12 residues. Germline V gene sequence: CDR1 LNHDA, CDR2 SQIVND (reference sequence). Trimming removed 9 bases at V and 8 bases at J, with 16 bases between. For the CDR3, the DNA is TGTGCCAGCTCTGGACAACCTAACGGCTACACCTTC. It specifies CASSGQPNGYTF.